Each of the 4 T cell receptor beta chains below was sequenced from the same sample in a study of metastatic and nonmetastatic thyroid tumors. With MiXCR, TCRdb called clones anew from the PCR reads. Among around 52,000 clones, just under 30% were seen once, and the ten largest hold about 16%. No treatment had been given to any patient before thyroid surgery. Sequencing used blood. The source is a female donor with papillary thyroid cancer or a benign thyroid nodule (not recorded which). Some clones in this sample may be carry-over from other donors' samples.

This clone is medium-sized (0.01 to 0.1%) within its sample. V and J are TRBV28 and TRBJ2-7, with D tentatively TRBD2 (5 bases). This CDR3 has 13 residues. V lost 2 bases and J 4 bases, leaving 9 bases between the germline ends. The germline CDR1 and CDR2 sequences are MDHEN and SYDVKM. The CDR3 protein is CASSLGRRYEQYF. CDR3 nucleotides: TGTGCCAGCAGTTTAGGGAGACGGTACGAGCAGTACTTC.

The chain recombines TRBV2 with TRBJ1-1; maybe TRBD1 (5 bases). The length of the CDR3 is 13 residues. Per germline, CDR1 SNHLY and CDR2 FYNNEI. Trimming stripped 11 bases from V and 5 bases from J, with 18 bases between. The CDR3 sequence is CAGVQGTRTEAFF. The CDR3 region has the DNA TGTGCCGGAGTTCAGGGAACGAGGACTGAAGCTTTCTTT.

This chain joins TRBV20-1 and TRBJ2-7; TRBD2 agrees at 11 bases. J was trimmed by 4 bases and V by 5 bases; bases with no gene match: 13. The CDR3 spans 16 residues. CDR1 is DFQATT, CDR2 SNEGSKA, per germline (reference sequence). For the CDR3, the DNA is TGCAGTGCTCACAGCCCTAGCGGGAGGAGGGTTTACGAGCAGTACTTC. Protein: CSAHSPSGRRVYEQYF.

This sequence joins TRBV28 and TRBJ2-3, with 13 positions matching TRBD2. The CDR3 consists of 18 residues. The V and J ends lost 5 bases and 6 bases, in that order; junction bases with no gene match: 14. CDR1 and CDR2 (germline): MDHEN, SYDVKM. The CDR3 bases are TGTGCCAGCAGTGCCCTTCCAGGACTAGCGGGAGTGAGGGATACGCAGTATTTT. This sequence encodes CASSALPGLAGVRDTQYF.